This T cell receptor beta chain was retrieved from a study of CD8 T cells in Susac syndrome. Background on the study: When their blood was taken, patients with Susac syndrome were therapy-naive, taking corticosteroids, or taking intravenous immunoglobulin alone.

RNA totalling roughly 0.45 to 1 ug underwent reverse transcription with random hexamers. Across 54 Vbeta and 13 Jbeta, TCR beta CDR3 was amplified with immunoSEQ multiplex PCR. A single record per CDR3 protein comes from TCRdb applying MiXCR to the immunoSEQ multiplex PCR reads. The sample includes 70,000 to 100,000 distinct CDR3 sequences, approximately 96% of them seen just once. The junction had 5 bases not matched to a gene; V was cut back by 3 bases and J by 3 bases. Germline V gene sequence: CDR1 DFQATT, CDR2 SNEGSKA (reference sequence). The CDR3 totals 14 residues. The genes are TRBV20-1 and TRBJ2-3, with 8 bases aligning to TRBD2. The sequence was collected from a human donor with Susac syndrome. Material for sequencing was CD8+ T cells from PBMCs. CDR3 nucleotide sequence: TGCAGTGCTAGCAAGGGCGGGAGGACAGATACGCAGTATTTT. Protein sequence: CSASKGGRTDTQYF.